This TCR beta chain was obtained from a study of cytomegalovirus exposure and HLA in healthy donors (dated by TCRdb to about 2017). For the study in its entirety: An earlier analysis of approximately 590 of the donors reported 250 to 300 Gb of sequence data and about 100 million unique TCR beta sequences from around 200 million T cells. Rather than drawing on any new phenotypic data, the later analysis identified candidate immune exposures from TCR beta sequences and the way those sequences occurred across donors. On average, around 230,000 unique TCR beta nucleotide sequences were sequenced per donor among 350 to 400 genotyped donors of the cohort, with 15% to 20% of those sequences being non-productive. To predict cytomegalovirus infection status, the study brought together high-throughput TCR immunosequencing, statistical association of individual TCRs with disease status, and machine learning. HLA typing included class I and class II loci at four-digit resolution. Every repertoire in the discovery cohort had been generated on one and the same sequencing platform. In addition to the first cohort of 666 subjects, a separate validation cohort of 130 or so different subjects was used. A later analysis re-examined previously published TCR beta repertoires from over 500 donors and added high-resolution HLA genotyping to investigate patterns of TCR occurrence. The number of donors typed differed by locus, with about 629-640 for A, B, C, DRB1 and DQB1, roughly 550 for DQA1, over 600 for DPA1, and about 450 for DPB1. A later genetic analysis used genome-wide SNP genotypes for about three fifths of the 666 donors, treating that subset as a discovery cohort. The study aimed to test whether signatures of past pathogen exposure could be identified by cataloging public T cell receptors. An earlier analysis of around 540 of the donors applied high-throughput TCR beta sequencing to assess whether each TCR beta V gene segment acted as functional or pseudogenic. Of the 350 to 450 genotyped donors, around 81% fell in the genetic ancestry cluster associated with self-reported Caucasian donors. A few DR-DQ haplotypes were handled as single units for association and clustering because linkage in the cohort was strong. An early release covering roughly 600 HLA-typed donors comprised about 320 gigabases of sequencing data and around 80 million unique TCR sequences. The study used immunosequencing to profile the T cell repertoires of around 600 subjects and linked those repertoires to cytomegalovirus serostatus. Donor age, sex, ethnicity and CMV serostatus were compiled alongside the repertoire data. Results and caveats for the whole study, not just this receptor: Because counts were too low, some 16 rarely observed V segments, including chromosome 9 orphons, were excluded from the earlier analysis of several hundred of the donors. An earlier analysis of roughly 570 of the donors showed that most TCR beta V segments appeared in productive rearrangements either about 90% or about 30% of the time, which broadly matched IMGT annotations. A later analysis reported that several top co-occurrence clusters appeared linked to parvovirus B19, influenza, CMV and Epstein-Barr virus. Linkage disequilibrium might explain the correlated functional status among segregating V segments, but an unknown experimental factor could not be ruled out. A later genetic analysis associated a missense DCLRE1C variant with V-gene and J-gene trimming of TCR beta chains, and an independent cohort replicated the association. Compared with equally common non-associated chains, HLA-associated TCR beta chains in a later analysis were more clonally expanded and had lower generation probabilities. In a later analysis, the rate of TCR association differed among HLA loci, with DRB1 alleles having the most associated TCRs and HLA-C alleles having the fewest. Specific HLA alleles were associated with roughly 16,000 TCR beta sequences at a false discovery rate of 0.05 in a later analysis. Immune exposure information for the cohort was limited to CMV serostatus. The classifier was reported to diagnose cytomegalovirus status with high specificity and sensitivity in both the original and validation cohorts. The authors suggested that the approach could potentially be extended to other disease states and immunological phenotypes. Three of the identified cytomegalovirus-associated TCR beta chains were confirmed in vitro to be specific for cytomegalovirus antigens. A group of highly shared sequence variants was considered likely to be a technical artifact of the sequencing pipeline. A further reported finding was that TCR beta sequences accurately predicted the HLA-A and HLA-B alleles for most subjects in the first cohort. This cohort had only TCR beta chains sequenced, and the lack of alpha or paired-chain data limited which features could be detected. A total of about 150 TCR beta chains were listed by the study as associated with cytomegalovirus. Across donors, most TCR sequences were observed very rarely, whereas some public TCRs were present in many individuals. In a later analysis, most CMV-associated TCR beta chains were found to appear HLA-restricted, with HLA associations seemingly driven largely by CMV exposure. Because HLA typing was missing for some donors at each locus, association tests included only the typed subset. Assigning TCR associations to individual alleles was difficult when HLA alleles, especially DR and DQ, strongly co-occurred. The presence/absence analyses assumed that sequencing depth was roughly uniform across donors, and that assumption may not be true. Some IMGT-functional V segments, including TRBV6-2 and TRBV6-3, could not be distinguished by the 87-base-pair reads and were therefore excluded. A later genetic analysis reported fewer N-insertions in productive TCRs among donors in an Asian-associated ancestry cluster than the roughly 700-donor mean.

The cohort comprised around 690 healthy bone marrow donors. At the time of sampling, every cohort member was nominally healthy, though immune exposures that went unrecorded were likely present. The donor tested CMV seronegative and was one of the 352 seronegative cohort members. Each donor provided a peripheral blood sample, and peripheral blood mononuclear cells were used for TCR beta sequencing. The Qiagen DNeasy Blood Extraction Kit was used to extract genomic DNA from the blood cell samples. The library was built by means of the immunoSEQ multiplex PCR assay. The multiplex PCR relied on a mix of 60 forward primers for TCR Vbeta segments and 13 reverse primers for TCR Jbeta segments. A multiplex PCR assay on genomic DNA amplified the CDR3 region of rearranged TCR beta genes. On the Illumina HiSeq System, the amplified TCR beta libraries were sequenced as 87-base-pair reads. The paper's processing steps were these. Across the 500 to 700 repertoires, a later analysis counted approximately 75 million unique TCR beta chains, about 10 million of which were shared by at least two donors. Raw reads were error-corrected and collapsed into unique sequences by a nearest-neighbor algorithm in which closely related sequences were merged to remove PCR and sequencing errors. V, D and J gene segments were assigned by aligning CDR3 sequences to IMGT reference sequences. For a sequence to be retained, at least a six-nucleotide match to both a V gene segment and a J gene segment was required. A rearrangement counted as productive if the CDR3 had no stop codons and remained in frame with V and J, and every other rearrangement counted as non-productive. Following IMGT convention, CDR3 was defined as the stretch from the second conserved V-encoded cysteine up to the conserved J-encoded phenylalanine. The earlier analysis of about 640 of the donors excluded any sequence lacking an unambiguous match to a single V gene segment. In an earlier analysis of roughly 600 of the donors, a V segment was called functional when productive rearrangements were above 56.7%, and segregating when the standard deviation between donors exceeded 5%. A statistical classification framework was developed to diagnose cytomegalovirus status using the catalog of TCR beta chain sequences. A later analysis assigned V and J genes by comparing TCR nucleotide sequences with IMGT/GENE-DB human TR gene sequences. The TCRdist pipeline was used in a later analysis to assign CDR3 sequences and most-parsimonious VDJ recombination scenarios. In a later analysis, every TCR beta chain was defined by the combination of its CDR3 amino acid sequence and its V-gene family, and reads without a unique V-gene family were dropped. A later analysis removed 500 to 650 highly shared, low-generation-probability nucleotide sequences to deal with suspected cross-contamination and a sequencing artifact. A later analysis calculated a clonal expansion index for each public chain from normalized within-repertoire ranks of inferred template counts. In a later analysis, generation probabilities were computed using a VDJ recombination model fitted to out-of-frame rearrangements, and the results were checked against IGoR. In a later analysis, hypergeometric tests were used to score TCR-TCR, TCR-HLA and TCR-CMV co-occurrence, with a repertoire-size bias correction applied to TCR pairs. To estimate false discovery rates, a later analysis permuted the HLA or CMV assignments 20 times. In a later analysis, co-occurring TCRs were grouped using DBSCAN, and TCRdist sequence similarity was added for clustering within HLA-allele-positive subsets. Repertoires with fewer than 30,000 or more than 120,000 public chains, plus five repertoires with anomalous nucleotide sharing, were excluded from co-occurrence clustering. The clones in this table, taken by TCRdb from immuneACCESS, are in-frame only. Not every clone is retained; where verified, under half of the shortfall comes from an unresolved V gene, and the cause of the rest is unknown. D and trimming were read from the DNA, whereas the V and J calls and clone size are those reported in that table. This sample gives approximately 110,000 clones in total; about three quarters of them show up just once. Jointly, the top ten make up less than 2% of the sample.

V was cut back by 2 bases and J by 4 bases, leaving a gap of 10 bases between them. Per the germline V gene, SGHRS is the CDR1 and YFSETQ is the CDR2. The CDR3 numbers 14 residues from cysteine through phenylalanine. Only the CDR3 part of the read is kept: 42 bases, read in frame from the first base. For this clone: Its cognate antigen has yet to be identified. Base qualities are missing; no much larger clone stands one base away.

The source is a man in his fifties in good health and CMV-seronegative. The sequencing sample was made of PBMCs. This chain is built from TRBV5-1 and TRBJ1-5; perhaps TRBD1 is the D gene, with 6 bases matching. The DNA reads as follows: TGCGCCAGCAGCTTTGGGGGGGCTAATCAGCCCCAGCATTTT. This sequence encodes CASSFGGANQPQHF.